This TCR beta chain comes out of a study of T cells after yellow fever vaccination. CDR1 is DFQATT, CDR2 SNEGSKA, per germline (reference sequence). CDR3 length: 16 amino acids. Unmatched junction bases numbered 7, after V lost 1 base and J lost 2 bases. TCRdb recomputed calls from the 5' RACE reads with MiXCR, one row per CDR3 protein. In the table there are about 73,000 distinct CDR3 sequences, around 7.3% of which are singletons. In this sample, this clonotype turned up a few times. The TCR originated in a man younger than 40 who received the YFV17D yellow fever vaccine. The rearrangement uses TRBV20-1 and TRBJ2-7; 11 nucleotides agree with TRBD2. Sequencing used CD8+ T cells sorted from PBMCs, obtained on the day of the yellow fever booster vaccination. The CDR3, as DNA: TGCAGTGCTAGAGCCTCCGGGACTAGCGGTACCTACGAGCAGTACTTC. Translating it yields CSARASGTSGTYEQYF.